Shown below are 19 T cell receptor beta chains from a single sample sequenced in a study of blood T cell repertoires in COVID-19. Here immunoSEQ multiplex PCR was the method, and the copy in TCRdb shows in-frame clones only, minus some. The sample includes roughly 400,000 clones, around 87% of them seen just once. Sequencing was done on a sample of peripheral blood. Source of these receptors: a woman in her sixties or seventies with COVID-19, enrolled during active disease.

V gene TRBV28 combines with J gene TRBJ1-5; D gene unclear. Per germline, CDR1 MDHEN and CDR2 SYDVKM. The CDR3 totals 14 residues. Trimming took off 5 bases at V and 4 bases at J, with 12 bases between the two ends. CDR3 residues: CASSNYLKNQPQHF. Here the CDR3 DNA reads TGTGCCAGCAGTAACTACCTGAAAAATCAGCCCCAGCATTTT.

This clone was seen more than once but under ten times. V gene TRBV13 combines with J gene TRBJ2-7; 9 bases align to TRBD2. V lost 5 bases to trimming and J lost 2 bases; unmatched junction nucleotides: 7. Germline V gives CDR1 PRHDT, CDR2 FYEKMQ (reference sequence). The length of the CDR3 is 15 residues. CDR3 sequence (DNA): TGTGCCAGCAGCCCTGGGGGCGGGGGGGCCTACGAGCAGTACTTC. Translation gives CASSPGGGGAYEQYF.

This chain uses TRBV6-5 with TRBJ1-4; 7 bases are a match to TRBD1. The CDR3 spans 14 residues. V shed 6 bases, J shed 1 base, and the junction held 2 bases outside the gene matches. Looked up from germline, CDR1 is MNHEY and CDR2 is SVGAGI. The DNA for the CDR3 is TGTGCCAGCAGCTGGACAGGAACTAATGAAAAACTGTTTTTT. It is translated as CASSWTGTNEKLFF.

The genes are TRBV5-1 and TRBJ2-7; 8 bases are shared with TRBD2. J gave up 5 bases and V 2 bases, and 9 bases lay outside the gene matches. The CDR3 is 15 residues long. CDR1 is SGHRS, CDR2 YFSETQ, per germline. CDR3 protein: CASSLEAGGGDEQYF. In DNA form, the CDR3 reads TGCGCCAGCAGCTTAGAGGCGGGGGGTGGTGACGAGCAGTACTTC.

This chain connects TRBV7-9 to TRBJ1-4; perhaps TRBD1 as D (6 bases). V shed 5 bases and J shed 7 bases, with 14 bases lying between them. In germline, CDR1 is SEHNR, CDR2 FQNEAQ (reference sequence). The CDR3 is 14 amino acids. This CDR3 reads CASSKGERAEKLFF. CDR3 in DNA: TGTGCCAGCAGCAAGGGGGAGAGGGCTGAAAAACTGTTTTTT.

J is TRBJ2-1 and V is TRBV19, with 12 bases fitting TRBD2. The V gene's germline CDR1 is LNHDA and CDR2 SQIVND (reference sequence). This CDR3 has 16 residues. V dropped 7 bases and J dropped 1; count of bases not matched to a gene: 5. CDR3 coding DNA: TGTGCCAGTATTGCTAGCGGGGGGGCATCCTACAATGAGCAGTTCTTC. Translation gives CASIASGGASYNEQFF.

The chain joins TRBV27 to TRBJ1-1; TRBD1 is a possible D gene (5 bases). Germline loops: CDR1 MNHEY, CDR2 SMNVEV (reference sequence). The CDR3 extends over 16 amino acids. Trimming pared 5 bases from V and 4 bases from J, leaving 20 bases between. The CDR3 DNA sequence: TGTGCCAGCAGTGCATTTCGGGGGACCCTGAGCACTGAAGCTTTCTTT. Its protein product is CASSAFRGTLSTEAFF.

The chain uses TRBV27 and TRBJ1-6; no reliable D call. This CDR3 has 12 residues. The V end was cut by 6 bases, the J end by 6 bases, with 6 bases between. In germline, CDR1 is MNHEY, CDR2 SMNVEV (reference sequence). The CDR3 here is CASSFGNSPLHF. CDR3 sequence (DNA): TGTGCCAGCAGCTTCGGTAATTCACCCCTCCACTTT.

This sequence joins TRBV12-3 or TRBV12-4 and TRBJ2-5; TRBD2 is a possible D gene (5 bases). Trimming took 11 bases from V and 2 from J, leaving 15 bases between them. The CDR3 runs 13 residues. The CDR3 here is CASGNVLQETQYF. Here the CDR3 DNA reads TGTGCCTCCGGGAACGTCCTACAAGAGACCCAGTACTTC.

V usage is TRBV15 and J usage is TRBJ1-1, with a weak D call TRBD1 (6 bases). The CDR3 is 15 residues long. Germline V gene sequence: CDR1 LNHNV, CDR2 YYDKDF (reference sequence). Deletions cut 0 bases from V and 8 bases from J, with 16 bases between. The CDR3 sequence: CATSRDLRTDIEAFF. The CDR3 nucleotides read TGTGCCACCAGCAGAGATCTTCGGACAGACATCGAAGCTTTCTTT.

The V and J genes are TRBV2 and TRBJ2-4; the D gene is possibly TRBD1 (5 bases). V was pared by 7 bases and J by 2 bases, with 18 bases between. The length of the CDR3 is 16 residues. The germline CDR1 and CDR2 sequences are SNHLY and FYNNEI. The CDR3 region has the DNA TGTGCCAGCACTGACCCCAGGGTACGGCCCAAAAACATTCAGTACTTC. Translation gives CASTDPRVRPKNIQYF.

This clone appeared a single time. The rearrangement uses TRBV7-3 and TRBJ2-1, with D possibly matching TRBD1 (5 bases). Germline assignment: CDR1 SGHTA and CDR2 FQGTGA. The germline V and J ends were trimmed by 5 bases and 6 bases, with 14 bases remaining between them. The CDR3 covers 14 residues. DNA for the CDR3: TGTGCCAGCAGCACCGACAGCGAAGGCAATGAGCAGTTCTTC. This encodes CASSTDSEGNEQFF.

The chain employs TRBV5-1 and TRBJ2-3, with D perhaps matching TRBD2 (7 bases). Germline CDR1 reads SGHRS; CDR2 reads YFSETQ. The CDR3 totals 15 residues. V was clipped by 0 bases and J by 1 base, with 9 bases between them. CDR3 sequence reads: CASSLVGGRTDTQYF. CDR3 bases: TGCGCCAGCAGCTTGGTCGGGGGGCGCACAGATACGCAGTATTTT.

The V gene is TRBV7-2, the J gene TRBJ2-7; possibly TRBD1 for D (6 bases). The germline V gene has CDR1 SGHTA and CDR2 FQGNSA. The CDR3 contains 14 residues. Between the trimmed V and J ends, which lost 5 bases and 3 bases, there was a span of 14 bases. The CDR3 DNA is TGTGCCAGCAGCAACCAAAAAGGGGGCTACGAGCAGTACTTC. Translation gives CASSNQKGGYEQYF.

This chain connects TRBV6-5 to TRBJ1-2; TRBD1 agrees at 7 bases. Germline V gene data show CDR1 as MNHEY and CDR2 as SVGAGI. With 4 bases clipped from V and 6 bases from J, the junction kept 8 bases outside the gene matches. The CDR3 is 14 residues long. The DNA of the CDR3 is TGTGCCAGCAGTTCCCAGGGGGGCGCTGATGGCTACACCTTC. This translates into CASSSQGGADGYTF.

The sample holds one count of this clone. This rearrangement joins TRBV30 to TRBJ1-3; unclear D gene. Germline values: CDR1 GTSNPN, CDR2 SVGIG (reference sequence). The CDR3 has 13 residues. Between the trimmed V and J ends, which lost 2 bases and 1 base, there was a span of 6 bases. Here the CDR3 DNA reads TGTGCCTGGAGTTGGGAGTCTGGAAACACCATATATTTT. This gives the protein CAWSWESGNTIYF.

The gene calls are TRBV18 and TRBJ2-7; the D gene is possibly TRBD1 (6 bases). Germline lookup yields CDR1 KGHSH and CDR2 LQKENI. The length of the CDR3 is 16 residues. V dropped 1 base and J dropped 2 bases, with 15 bases sitting between them. The CDR3 DNA is TGTGCCAGCTCACCACTCGAAGCAGGGGATGCCTACGAGCAGTACTTC. This sequence encodes CASSPLEAGDAYEQYF.

The CDR3 DNA reads TGTGCCAGCAGTGACTCGGGGACTAGCGGGGGGCCAAGGACAGATACGCAGTATTTT. This gives the protein CASSDSGTSGGPRTDTQYF. The chain uses TRBV6-4 and TRBJ2-3; 15 nucleotides agree with TRBD2. The germline V gene encodes CDR1 MRHNA and CDR2 SNTAGT. The junction had 7 bases not matched to a gene; V was cut back by 0 bases and J by 3 bases. The CDR3 is 19 amino acids.

The chain uses TRBV7-3 and TRBJ2-2, with a possible D match to TRBD1 (5 bases). Germline V gene sequence: CDR1 SGHTA, CDR2 FQGTGA. The CDR3 runs 14 residues. V dropped 6 bases and J dropped 1 base, with 9 bases sitting between them. The CDR3 region is CASRKTENTGELFF. The CDR3 DNA reads TGTGCCAGCAGAAAGACAGAGAACACCGGGGAGCTGTTTTTT.